The T cell receptor beta chain under discussion was sequenced for a study of CD8 T cells in Susac syndrome. Comment on this clonotype: Its antigen remains unknown.

This CDR3 contains 13 residues. Trimming left V 4 bases short and J 4 bases short, with 7 bases between. Sequencing of TCR beta was performed on blood CD8+ and CD4+ T cells. The CD8+ and CD4+ T cells were negatively isolated, with the TEMRA cells enriched by FACS. RNA, at about 0.45 to 1 ug, was reverse transcribed with random hexamers. An immunoSEQ multiplex PCR generated amplified TCR beta CDR3 products spanning 54 Vbeta and 13 Jbeta. TCRdb analysed the immunoSEQ multiplex PCR reads with MiXCR anew, one entry per CDR3 protein. This table has 90,000 to 150,000 distinct CDR3 sequences, just under 95% appearing once. Study observations and caveats: As the study acknowledged, the number of individuals who were part of its TCR sequencing and HLA analysis was relatively small.

Specimen: CD8+ T cells from PBMCs. The chain employs TRBV12-3 or TRBV12-4 and TRBJ1-4; D call uncertain. This receptor was taken from a human donor in good health. CDR3 protein: CASSSDRNEKLFF. The CDR3, as DNA: TGTGCCAGCAGTTCCGACCGTAATGAAAAACTGTTTTTT.